Below, 26 T cell receptor beta chains from the same sample are listed, as sequenced in a study of STAT3 mutations in large granular lymphocyte leukemia. Study results and caveats: In T-cell large granular lymphocyte leukemia, about half of patients showed multiple immunodominant subclonotypes.

Which antigens these TCRs recognize remains unknown. Using immunoSEQ multiplex PCR, the repertoire was profiled, and TCRdb retains in-frame clones only, with some absent. The sample includes a few thousand clones, around 23% of them seen just once. The sequencing sample was made of peripheral blood mononuclear cells. The receptors originated from a man aged 55 to 70 with T-cell large granular lymphocyte leukemia. Some clones in this sample may be carry-over from other donors' samples.

This clone has a handful of counts. The chain employs TRBV7-9 and TRBJ1-5; the D is unclear. From germline, CDR1 is SEHNR and CDR2 FQNEAQ (reference sequence). V lost 2 bases and J 5 bases, leaving 10 bases between the germline ends. The CDR3 totals 14 residues. For the CDR3, the DNA is TGTGCCAGCAGCTTACTGGGGAGCGATCAGCCCCAGCATTTT. It yields the protein CASSLLGSDQPQHF.

The rearrangement joins TRBV28 to TRBJ2-5; maybe TRBD2 (6 bases). The V end was cut by 7 bases, the J end by 1 base, with 13 bases between. The CDR3 consists of 14 residues. CDR1 is MDHEN and CDR2 is SYDVKM in the germline V gene. CDR3 DNA: TGTGCCAGCAACCCGTCCGGGAGCCAAGAGACCCAGTACTTC. It is translated as CASNPSGSQETQYF.

This clone was seen a handful of times. This chain links TRBV4-2 with TRBJ2-1; 7 bases map to TRBD2. The CDR3 is made up of 15 amino acids. Germline V gene data show CDR1 as LGHNA and CDR2 as YNFKEQ. Unmatched junction bases numbered 7, after V lost 1 base and J lost 7 bases. The CDR3 sequence: CASSQASGGRNEQFF. In DNA form, the CDR3 reads TGTGCCAGCAGCCAAGCGTCGGGGGGTAGAAATGAGCAGTTCTTC.

The chain couples TRBV20-1 to TRBJ1-1, with a possible D match to TRBD1 (6 bases). The CDR3 totals 11 residues. The V end was cut by 8 bases, the J end by 3 bases, with 10 bases between. Germline CDR1 is DFQATT and CDR2 is SNEGSKA (reference sequence). This CDR3 is CSRTVDTEAFF. The CDR3 DNA is TGCAGTAGGACAGTTGACACTGAAGCTTTCTTT.

This clone appeared a few times. The V and J genes are TRBV20-1 and TRBJ1-3; D is unclear. The CDR3 contains 11 residues. V shed 4 bases and J shed 2 bases, with 3 bases lying between them. Germline values: CDR1 DFQATT, CDR2 SNEGSKA (reference sequence). In DNA form, the CDR3 reads TGCAGTGCTATCACTGGAAACACCATATATTTT. Amino acid sequence: CSAITGNTIYF.

The V and J genes are TRBV5-1 and TRBJ2-3; 8 bases map to TRBD2. Germline assignment: CDR1 SGHRS and CDR2 YFSETQ. The CDR3 has 15 residues. V shed 4 bases and J 6 bases; nucleotides not matched to a gene: 10. In nucleotides, the CDR3 is TGCGCCAGCAGCCCGGGAGGGACTCACGCCGATACGCAGTATTTT. Its protein product is CASSPGGTHADTQYF.

This clone has only a few counts. J is TRBJ2-7 and V is TRBV5-1; D possibly corresponds to TRBD1 (5 bases). The germline V gene encodes CDR1 SGHRS and CDR2 YFSETQ. V lost 1 base to trimming and J lost 6 bases, with 14 bases between them. The CDR3 sequence is 14 residues long. The CDR3 DNA follows: TGCGCCAGCAGCTTGTCTCAGGGAACGTTCGAGCAGTACTTC. Translating gives CASSLSQGTFEQYF.

The CDR3 nucleotides read TGTGCCAGCAGCTTAGGCCCAGGGAATGGCTACACCTTC. Protein: CASSLGPGNGYTF. The chain uses TRBV7-8 and TRBJ1-2, with D possibly being TRBD1 (5 bases). The germline CDR1 and CDR2 sequences are SGHVS and FQNEAQ. V gave up 1 base and J gave up 6 bases, with 9 bases separating them. This CDR3 spans 13 amino acids. Based on the CDR3 plus reference TRBV7-8 and TRBJ1-2, the full variable domain is GAGVSQSPRYKVAKRGQDVALRCDPISGHVSLFWYQQALGQGPEFLTYFQNEAQLDKSGLPSDRFFAERPEGSVSTLKIQRTQQEDSAVYLCASSLGPGNGYTFGSGTRLTVV.

The genes are TRBV18 and TRBJ2-1, with D tentatively TRBD2 (5 bases). The V gene lost 3 bases and the J gene lost 0 bases, with 12 bases spanning the gap. Germline loops: CDR1 KGHSH, CDR2 LQKENI. The CDR3 contains 16 residues. CDR3 nucleotides: TGTGCCAGCTCACCGAGGGCTATAAACTCCTACAATGAGCAGTTCTTC. The encoded protein is CASSPRAINSYNEQFF.

The CDR3 coding sequence is TGCAGCGGCGGAACACTCAATGAGCAGTTCTTC. Amino acid sequence: CSGGTLNEQFF. The chain has TRBV29-1 and TRBJ2-1; D gene uncertain. The CDR3 is made up of 11 amino acids. V was cut by 7 bases and J by 6 bases, with 10 bases left in between. The V gene's germline CDR1 is SQVTM and CDR2 ANQGSEA.

The V gene is TRBV9, the J gene TRBJ2-1, with 8 bases that match TRBD2. Germline V gene data show CDR1 as SGDLS and CDR2 as YYNGEE. The CDR3 is 15 amino acids. J lost 9 bases, V lost 0 bases, and 8 bases had no gene match. CDR3 region: CASSVDVAGWVEQFF. The CDR3 bases are TGTGCCAGCAGCGTAGATGTAGCGGGATGGGTTGAGCAGTTCTTC.

This clone was seen more than once but under ten times. This chain links TRBV18 with TRBJ2-1; maybe TRBD1 (6 bases). Germline values: CDR1 KGHSH, CDR2 LQKENI. This CDR3 region has 15 residues. Trimming took 5 bases from V and 2 from J, leaving 13 bases between them. The CDR3 region is CASSADRPTYNEQFF. For the CDR3, the DNA is TGTGCCAGCTCAGCCGACAGGCCCACCTACAATGAGCAGTTCTTC.

This clone has a handful of counts. The J gene is TRBJ1-2, the V gene TRBV5-4; no definite D call. Germline-derived CDR1 and CDR2 are SGHNT and YYREEE (reference sequence). Between the trimmed V and J ends, which lost 4 bases and 6 bases, there was a span of 19 bases. The CDR3 has 15 residues. The CDR3 coding sequence is TGTGCCAGCAGCCCCGCTCCCCTTGCCGCTGATGGCTACACCTTC. The encoded protein is CASSPAPLAADGYTF.

A few counts support this clone. The chain joins TRBV7-2 to TRBJ2-1, with 8 bases matching TRBD1. The CDR3 covers 14 residues. The V gene's germline CDR1 is SGHTA and CDR2 FQGNSA. V was clipped by 5 bases and J by 10 bases; unmatched bases: 10. CDR3 coding DNA: TGTGCCAGCAGCCCCGCAGGGGGCTCTTTCGAGCAGTTCTTC. Encoded protein: CASSPAGGSFEQFF.

This clone counts as large. The chain joins TRBV13 to TRBJ2-1, with D possibly TRBD1 on 6 matching bases. Trimming shortened V by 5 bases and J by 0 bases, and 14 bases separated the two germline ends. Germline-derived CDR1 and CDR2 are PRHDT and FYEKMQ (reference sequence). CDR3 length: 16 residues. The CDR3 DNA reads as TGTGCCAGCAGCCCCCCGGACAGTTCCTCCTACAATGAGCAGTTCTTC. Protein: CASSPPDSSSYNEQFF.

This clone was observed a handful of times. The chain carries TRBV4-1 and TRBJ2-7, with 7 bases identical to TRBD2. CDR3 length equals 17 residues. Germline lookup yields CDR1 MGHRA and CDR2 YSYEKL. With V trimmed by 3 bases and J by 2 bases, 13 bases remained unmatched. CDR3 protein: CASSQPQTSFNPYEQYF. The CDR3 DNA follows: TGCGCCAGCAGCCAGCCCCAGACTAGCTTCAATCCCTACGAGCAGTACTTC.

This clone is judged medium-sized. The chain carries TRBV27 and TRBJ1-2, with D tentatively TRBD1 (5 bases). V gave up 0 bases and J gave up 6 bases, with 17 bases separating them. CDR1 and CDR2 from the germline V gene are MNHEY and SMNVEV (reference sequence). The length of the CDR3 is 16 residues. The CDR3 DNA reads TGTGCCAGCAGTTTATCGTCGGACACGCCGCTCCATGGCTACACCTTC. Protein product: CASSLSSDTPLHGYTF.

V is TRBV5-6 and J is TRBJ2-2, with 12 bases identical to TRBD2. V lost 4 bases, J lost 5 bases, and 12 bases stayed unmatched. The CDR3 consists of 18 residues. Germline CDR1 is SGHDT and CDR2 is YYEEEE. This CDR3 reads CASSQPSLAGGSTGELFF. The CDR3 DNA reads as TGTGCCAGCAGCCAACCCTCTCTAGCGGGGGGGTCGACCGGGGAGCTGTTTTTT.

The chain couples TRBV7-2 to TRBJ2-3; D not certain. The germline CDR1 and CDR2 sequences are SGHTA and FQGNSA. V was shortened by 3 bases and J by 6 bases, with 10 bases between the two germline ends. CDR3 length: 13 amino acids. This CDR3 reads CASSLLPGDTQYF. CDR3 nucleotides: TGTGCCAGCAGCTTGCTTCCTGGCGATACGCAGTATTTT.

This clone turned up a few times. The chain has TRBV18 and TRBJ2-7, with D perhaps given as TRBD1 or TRBD2 (5 bases each). Germline values: CDR1 KGHSH, CDR2 LQKENI. The V end was cut by 2 bases, the J end by 0 bases, with 8 bases between. The CDR3 contains 14 residues. The CDR3 region is CASSPRGDSYEQYV. In DNA form, the CDR3 reads TGTGCCAGCTCACCAAGGGGAGACTCCTACGAGCAGTACGTC.

The J gene is TRBJ1-6, the V gene TRBV18; D is undetermined. This CDR3 spans 13 amino acids. Germline-derived CDR1 and CDR2 are KGHSH and LQKENI. The germline V and J ends were trimmed by 3 bases and 10 bases, with 10 bases remaining between them. The CDR3: CASSPGSESPLHF. The CDR3 bases are TGTGCCAGCTCACCCGGGTCGGAATCACCCCTCCACTTT.

This chain uses TRBV5-1 with TRBJ1-5, with 8 nucleotides matching TRBD1. With 4 bases clipped from V and 6 bases from J, the junction kept 9 bases outside the gene matches. This CDR3 has 15 residues. Germline V CDR1 and CDR2: SGHRS, YFSETQ. Here the CDR3 reads CASSEGQGGSQPQHF. In nucleotides, the CDR3 is TGCGCCAGCAGCGAAGGACAGGGAGGAAGTCAGCCCCAGCATTTT.

This clone was observed a handful of times. The rearrangement uses TRBV7-3 and TRBJ2-3, with 11 nucleotides matching TRBD2. V shed 5 bases, J shed 4 bases, and the junction held 5 bases outside the gene matches. The CDR3 loop spans 15 amino acids. The V gene's germline CDR1 is SGHTA and CDR2 FQGTGA. For the CDR3, the DNA is TGTGCCAGCAGCCTTAGCGGGGGGGCCTCAGATACGCAGTATTTT. Its translation: CASSLSGGASDTQYF.

CDR3 DNA sequence: TGCGCCAGCAGAGACGGGATGGGCACAGATACGCAGTATTTT. It codes for CASRDGMGTDTQYF. The V call is TRBV5-1, the J call TRBJ2-3; TRBD2 is a possible D gene (5 bases). V lost 5 bases, J lost 1 base, and 11 bases lay in between. The CDR3 is made up of 14 amino acids. The germline V gene encodes CDR1 SGHRS and CDR2 YFSETQ.

This clone turned up a few times. The genes are TRBV5-4 and TRBJ1-2; 8 positions agree with TRBD1. With V trimmed by 0 bases and J by 3 bases, 10 bases remained unmatched. This CDR3 has 17 amino acids. Germline loops: CDR1 SGHNT, CDR2 YYREEE (reference sequence). The CDR3 DNA reads as TGTGCCAGCAGCTTGGACCCCGGGACAGGTGGGGACTATGGCTACACCTTC. Residues: CASSLDPGTGGDYGYTF.

The rearrangement uses TRBV11-1 and TRBJ2-6, with D possibly TRBD2 on 6 matching bases. The V and J ends lost 6 bases and 3 bases respectively, with 18 bases between them. CDR1 is SGHAT, CDR2 FQDESV, per germline (reference sequence). The CDR3 has 17 residues. CDR3 amino acids: CASSRKEGGLGANVLTF. The CDR3 DNA reads TGTGCCAGCAGTCGAAAGGAGGGCGGTCTTGGGGCCAACGTCCTGACTTTC.